What follows are 13 T cell receptor beta chains derived from one specimen sequenced in a study of cytomegalovirus exposure and HLA in healthy donors. The PCR had 60 Vbeta and 13 Jbeta primers. Generated by immunoSEQ multiplex PCR, the TCRdb table keeps only in-frame clones and is missing some. The sample lists around 100,000 clones, 55% to 65% occurring once. Material for sequencing was PBMCs. The receptors stem from a young woman in good health and CMV-seronegative.

The CDR3 DNA reads as TGTGCCAGCAGCCTGACACAGACCGGGGAGCTGTTTTTT. It yields the protein CASSLTQTGELFF. The chain is built from TRBV6-1 and TRBJ2-2; no definite D call. Germline V gives CDR1 MNHNS, CDR2 SASEGT. Trimming cost V 6 bases and J 5 bases, with 10 bases left between them. This CDR3 is 13 amino acids long.

As regards this clone: The junction and the germline gene differ at one end; a read error may be behind it. This chain joins TRBV19 and TRBJ1-5, with TRBD1 as a possible D gene (6 bases). This CDR3 is built from 20 residues. Germline V gives CDR1 LNHDA, CDR2 SQIVND (reference sequence). The CDR3 sequence: CASNPGSLRMPGGRNQLQHF. DNA of the CDR3: TGTGCCAGTAATCCAGGGAGCCTGCGAATGCCCGGGGGGCGCAATCAGCTCCAGCATTTT.

As regards this clone: Compared with germline, one end of the junction differs, possibly owing to a read error. This chain connects TRBV6-5 to TRBJ2-7; TRBD1 aligns across 10 bases. The CDR3 is 13 residues long. The germline V gene encodes CDR1 MNHEY and CDR2 SVGAGI. CDR3 bases: TGTACCAGCAGGAAGACAGGGGGCCACGAGCAGTACTTC. This encodes CTSRKTGGHEQYF.

The gene calls are TRBV4-1 and TRBJ2-3, with 7 positions matching TRBD1. The V gene's germline CDR1 is MGHRA and CDR2 YSYEKL. CDR3 length equals 19 residues. The trim removed 2 bases at V and 0 bases at J, leaving 14 bases unmatched. The CDR3: CASSQKAGTDFYSTDTQYF. The CDR3 DNA sequence: TGCGCCAGCAGCCAAAAAGCCGGGACAGACTTCTATAGCACAGATACGCAGTATTTT.

The rearrangement uses TRBV9 and TRBJ1-1; weak D call: TRBD1 (6 bases). CDR3 length equals 17 residues. CDR1 and CDR2 (germline): SGDLS, YYNGEE. Trimming left V 4 bases short and J 4 bases short, with 23 bases between. The CDR3 loop reads CASSSRRGEGVGTEAFF. The CDR3 DNA follows: TGTGCCAGCAGCTCCCGTAGGGGGGAGGGGGTGGGCACTGAAGCTTTCTTT.

The genes are TRBV14 and TRBJ2-1; TRBD1 aligns across 11 bases. The germline V gene has CDR1 SGHDN and CDR2 FVKESK. Trimming took 1 base from V and 7 from J; bases not matched to a gene: 12. CDR3 length equals 18 residues. The CDR3 reads CASSQGTGGVRSGNEQFF. CDR3 coding DNA: TGTGCCAGCAGCCAAGGGACAGGGGGCGTTCGGTCAGGTAATGAGCAGTTCTTC.

The J gene is TRBJ2-3, the V gene TRBV2, with 11 bases identical to TRBD2. Losses at the gene ends were 7 bases for V and 2 bases for J; bases not matched to a gene: 5. The CDR3 loop spans 15 amino acids. Germline V lookup: CDR1 SNHLY, CDR2 FYNNEI. The CDR3 is CASTLGLADTDTQYF. CDR3 bases: TGTGCCAGCACGTTGGGACTAGCGGACACAGATACGCAGTATTTT.

The V call is TRBV19, the J call TRBJ2-7; D perhaps matches TRBD2 (5 bases). V lost 1 base and J 0 bases, leaving 10 bases between the germline ends. The CDR3 contains 15 residues. The germline CDR1 and CDR2 sequences are LNHDA and SQIVND (reference sequence). The CDR3 spells CASSIGLAISYEQYF. The CDR3 nucleotides read TGTGCCAGTAGTATAGGGCTAGCCATCTCCTACGAGCAGTACTTC.

This clone was detected a few times. One junction end does not reproduce the germline sequence, and a read error may be involved. V and J are TRBV7-9 and TRBJ1-4; no clear D. The CDR3 has 12 residues. Germline assignment: CDR1 SEHNR and CDR2 FQNEAQ (reference sequence). Written as DNA, the CDR3 is TGTTCCAGCAGCGTCGGGATTGAAAAACTGTTTTTT. Residues: CSSSVGIEKLFF.

The chain employs TRBV7-9 and TRBJ2-3; TRBD2 agrees at 9 bases. This CDR3 contains 17 residues. V trimming: 2 bases; J trimming: 0 bases; junction bases outside the gene matches: 6. From germline, CDR1 is SEHNR and CDR2 FQNEAQ (reference sequence). The CDR3 nucleotides are TGTGCCAGCAGCTTAATTGCGGGAGGGTTAAGCACAGATACGCAGTATTTT. This codes for CASSLIAGGLSTDTQYF. The variable domain in full, with the rest retrieved from reference TRBV7-9 and TRBJ2-3, is DTGVSQNPRHKITKRGQNVTFRCDPISEHNRLYWYRQTLGQGPEFLTYFQNEAQLEKSRLLSDRFSAERPKGSFSTLEIQRTEQGDSAMYLCASSLIAGGLSTDTQYFGPGTRLTVL.

The gene calls are TRBV9 and TRBJ2-7; 8 bases align to TRBD2. With V trimmed by 0 bases and J by 0 bases, 2 bases remained unmatched. The CDR3 sequence is 15 residues long. CDR1 SGDLS and CDR2 YYNGEE come from the germline V gene. CDR3 DNA sequence: TGTGCCAGCAGCGTAGCGCTAGCGGGCTCCTACGAGCAGTACTTC. This sequence encodes CASSVALAGSYEQYF.

This rearrangement joins TRBV4-1 to TRBJ1-1; 12 bases align to TRBD1. Germline V gene lookup returns CDR1 MGHRA and CDR2 YSYEKL. The CDR3 is 16 amino acids. The trim removed 2 bases at V and 7 bases at J, leaving 8 bases unmatched. The CDR3 sequence: CASSQSAGQGAGEAFF. In DNA form, the CDR3 reads TGCGCCAGCAGCCAATCTGCGGGACAGGGGGCTGGTGAAGCTTTCTTT.

This sequence joins TRBV11-2 and TRBJ1-3; D may be TRBD1 (6 bases). The V gene's germline CDR1 is SGHAT and CDR2 FQNNGV. V was trimmed by 2 bases and J by 0 bases, leaving 14 bases between them. The CDR3 runs to 17 residues. The CDR3 nucleotides read TGTGCCAGCAGCTTATTGTGGGGGGGCTCCTCTGGAAACACCATATATTTT. This sequence encodes CASSLLWGGSSGNTIYF.